Shown below are 15 T cell receptor beta chains from a single sample sequenced in a study of blood T cell repertoires in COVID-19. Measured with immunoSEQ multiplex PCR; TCRdb has only the in-frame clones, and not every one. The sample includes roughly 290,000 clones, about 80% of them seen just once. Sequencing was performed on peripheral blood. All receptors derive from a person aged 70 to 85 with COVID-19, enrolled during active disease.

There are a few counts of this clone. The chain is built from TRBV4-3 and TRBJ1-6; maybe TRBD1 (6 bases). V was clipped by 3 bases and J by 5 bases, with 11 bases between them. Germline V gene sequence: CDR1 LGHNA, CDR2 YSLEER. The CDR3 loop spans 15 amino acids. The CDR3 is CASSQSRGDNSPLHF. In DNA, the CDR3 is TGCGCCAGCAGCCAGAGCAGGGGCGATAATTCACCCCTCCACTTT.

V usage is TRBV5-1 and J usage is TRBJ2-1, with TRBD2 identical over 8 bases. CDR1 is SGHRS, CDR2 YFSETQ, per germline. CDR3 size: 16 residues. Trimming took 0 bases from V and 5 from J; bases not matched to a gene: 7. This chain's CDR3 is CASSLGGLAGDNEQFF. CDR3 bases: TGCGCCAGCAGCTTGGGCGGGCTAGCGGGCGACAATGAGCAGTTCTTC.

The V gene is TRBV6-1, the J gene TRBJ1-6; TRBD1 aligns across 7 bases. V was pared by 4 bases and J by 9 bases, with 21 bases of the junction left unmatched. Germline V gene sequence: CDR1 MNHNS, CDR2 SASEGT. The CDR3 loop spans 19 amino acids. CDR3 loop: CASSALARQGAGLSSPLHF. CDR3 nucleotides: TGTGCCAGCAGTGCACTTGCACGACAGGGTGCGGGGCTCTCTTCACCCCTCCACTTT.

The chain couples TRBV18 to TRBJ2-5, with D possibly TRBD2 on 5 matching bases. V dropped 2 bases and J dropped 5 bases, with 6 bases sitting between them. Germline V CDR1 and CDR2: KGHSH, LQKENI. There are 12 residues in the CDR3. The chain's CDR3 is CASSPEGETQYF. DNA for the CDR3: TGTGCCAGCTCACCAGAGGGTGAGACCCAGTACTTC.

The gene calls are TRBV5-6 and TRBJ2-2; D unresolved. Germline lookup yields CDR1 SGHDT and CDR2 YYEEEE. With 0 bases removed from V and 1 base from J, the gap between germline ends came to 4 bases. This CDR3 comprises 14 residues. The CDR3 reads CASSLGRNTGELFF. CDR3 coding DNA: TGTGCCAGCAGCTTGGGGAGGAACACCGGGGAGCTGTTTTTT.

The V gene is TRBV11-2, the J gene TRBJ1-1; possible D gene TRBD1, 5 bases. The CDR3 contains 14 residues. Germline CDR1 reads SGHAT; CDR2 reads FQNNGV. V lost 0 bases and J 8 bases, leaving 13 bases between the germline ends. CDR3 in DNA: TGTGCCAGCAGCTTAGATCCGGTGCGGGACGAAGCTTTCTTT. This translates into CASSLDPVRDEAFF.

This clone occurred a few times. The V gene is TRBV6-5, the J gene TRBJ2-1, with TRBD1 as a possible D gene (7 bases). Trimming removed 5 bases at V and 6 bases at J, with 17 bases between. CDR3 length equals 15 residues. Germline V gene data show CDR1 as MNHEY and CDR2 as SVGAGI. The CDR3 here is CASSRQGGWSNEQFF. As DNA, the CDR3 is TGTGCCAGCAGTCGACAGGGAGGTTGGTCCAATGAGCAGTTCTTC.

This chain links TRBV5-1 with TRBJ1-3; D might be TRBD1 (6 bases). CDR1 and CDR2 (germline): SGHRS, YFSETQ. The V and J ends lost 1 base and 4 bases respectively, with 18 bases between them. CDR3 size: 17 residues. The CDR3 DNA follows: TGCGCCAGCAGCTTGTCCCCTCAACAGGGAATCGGAAACACCATATATTTT. Protein: CASSLSPQQGIGNTIYF.

The CDR3 is CSGGQDTEAFF. CDR3 coding DNA: TGCAGCGGAGGACAGGACACTGAAGCTTTCTTT. The rearrangement links TRBV29-1 to TRBJ1-1; TRBD1 matches 7 bases. Germline CDR1 is SQVTM and CDR2 is ANQGSEA. The CDR3 covers 11 residues. J gave up 3 bases and V 7 bases, and 2 bases lay outside the gene matches.

The chain couples TRBV9 to TRBJ2-3; 8 positions match TRBD2. Trimming at V came to 0 bases and at J to 0 bases, leaving 3 bases not matched to a gene. CDR3 length: 16 amino acids. CDR1 SGDLS and CDR2 YYNGEE come from the germline V gene. For the CDR3, the DNA is TGTGCCAGCAGCGTAGCAGCGGGGGATAGCACAGATACGCAGTATTTT. Translation: CASSVAAGDSTDTQYF.

V and J are TRBV6-5 and TRBJ2-1; a weak D match, TRBD2 (6 bases). V lost 2 bases, J lost 9 bases, and 11 bases lay in between. CDR1 is MNHEY, CDR2 SVGAGI, per germline. The CDR3 totals 13 residues. The CDR3 region is CASSYIRESEQFF. The CDR3 DNA reads TGTGCCAGCAGTTACATACGGGAGAGTGAGCAGTTCTTC.

This sequence joins TRBV6-2 or TRBV6-3 and TRBJ2-2; possibly TRBD1 for D (6 bases). Per the germline V gene, CDR1 is MNHEY and CDR2 is SVGEGT. The CDR3 covers 14 residues. Trimming removed 5 bases from V and 4 bases from J, with 11 bases in between. The CDR3 nucleotides are TGTGCCAGCAGTGTACAGGGTGCCACCGGGGAGCTGTTTTTT. Its protein is CASSVQGATGELFF.

This clone was counted between two and nine times. The genes are TRBV4-3 and TRBJ2-7, with 11 bases matching TRBD2. Germline V CDR1 and CDR2: LGHNA, YSLEER. This CDR3 has 16 residues. J lost 6 bases, V lost 0 bases, and 7 bases had no gene match. Here the CDR3 DNA reads TGCGCCAGCAGCCAAGATCGGGCTAGCGGGAGGATCGAGCAGTACTTC. This gives the protein CASSQDRASGRIEQYF.

The gene calls are TRBV5-1 and TRBJ2-3; D gene uncertain. Germline lookup yields CDR1 SGHRS and CDR2 YFSETQ. This CDR3 has 13 amino acids. With 0 bases removed from V and 4 bases from J, the gap between germline ends came to 6 bases. CDR3 sequence (DNA): TGCGCCAGCAGCTTGGCCTCGGCAGATACGCAGTATTTT. Encoded protein: CASSLASADTQYF.

The chain recombines TRBV6-5 with TRBJ1-5; 7 bases agree with TRBD1. Germline values: CDR1 MNHEY, CDR2 SVGAGI. This CDR3 comprises 14 residues. The V segment lost 5 bases and the J segment 4 bases; nucleotides outside the gene matches: 5. The CDR3 bases are TGTGCCAGCAGTCTATCACAGGGGAATCAGCCCCAGCATTTT. Its translation: CASSLSQGNQPQHF.